The rows below give T cell receptor beta chains drawn from one sample of a study of blood T cell repertoires in COVID-19. Sequencing used immunoSEQ multiplex PCR; TCRdb keeps in-frame clones, though not all of them. The sample records fewer than 40,000 clones, 65% to 90% being singletons. Specimen: peripheral blood. The receptors stem from a man aged 80 or over with active COVID-19. Each CDR3 is given with its conserved first and last residue. A D gene is named only where the DNA matches it firmly. Size values are once, few and many counts, or a class for expanded clones, and some rows have none.

cdr3_aa: CASSSGTGGFADTQYF
cdr3_nt: TGTGCCAGCTCTTCCGGGACAGGGGGCTTCGCAGATACGCAGTATTTT
d_call: TRBD1
clone_size: NA
v_call: TRBV18
j_call: TRBJ2-3

cdr3_aa: CATSRNRDRGLGEQFF
cdr3_nt: TGTGCCACCAGCAGGAACCGGGACAGGGGGCTTGGTGAGCAGTTCTTC
d_call: TRBD1
clone_size: NA
v_call: TRBV15
j_call: TRBJ2-1

cdr3_aa: CASRISPGTTGRAFF
cdr3_nt: TGTGCCAGTAGGATATCACCTGGGACTACAGGACGGGCCTTCTTT
d_call: NA
clone_size: NA
v_call: TRBV19
j_call: TRBJ1-1

cdr3_aa: CASKPSGVVEQYF
cdr3_nt: TGTGCCTCTAAACCTAGCGGGGTCGTCGAGCAGTACTTC
d_call: TRBD2
clone_size: NA
v_call: TRBV2
j_call: TRBJ2-7

cdr3_aa: CASSLTQGLTGNTIYF
cdr3_nt: TGCGCCAGCAGCCTCACCCAGGGCCTTACTGGAAACACCATATATTTT
d_call: NA
clone_size: NA
v_call: TRBV4-3
j_call: TRBJ1-3

cdr3_aa: CASSHIDEQFF
cdr3_nt: TGTGCCAGCAGCCATATCGATGAGCAGTTCTTC
d_call: NA
clone_size: NA
v_call: TRBV3-1/TRBV3-2
j_call: TRBJ2-1

cdr3_aa: CASSHRGVGNTGELFF
cdr3_nt: TGTGCCAGCAGCCACAGGGGGGTTGGTAACACCGGGGAGCTGTTTTTT
d_call: NA
clone_size: NA
v_call: TRBV3-1/TRBV3-2
j_call: TRBJ2-2

cdr3_aa: CASSVEAQGGSPLHF
cdr3_nt: TGTGCCAGCAGCGTAGAGGCACAGGGCGGTTCACCCCTCCACTTT
d_call: NA
clone_size: NA
v_call: TRBV9
j_call: TRBJ1-6

cdr3_aa: CASSGAVSNQPQHF
cdr3_nt: TGTGCCAGCAGTGGGGCCGTTAGCAATCAGCCCCAGCATTTT
d_call: NA
clone_size: NA
v_call: TRBV2
j_call: TRBJ1-5

cdr3_aa: CASSLRWRSSYNSPLHF
cdr3_nt: TGTGCCAGCAGCTTACGGTGGCGGAGCTCCTATAATTCACCCCTCCACTTT
d_call: NA
clone_size: NA
v_call: TRBV7-8
j_call: TRBJ1-6

cdr3_aa: CASSLAGRHNEQFF
cdr3_nt: TGTGCCAGCAGTCTAGCGGGGCGACACAATGAGCAGTTCTTC
d_call: TRBD2
clone_size: NA
v_call: TRBV2
j_call: TRBJ2-1

cdr3_aa: CATHGTPSTDTQYF
cdr3_nt: TGCGCCACCCACGGGACACCCAGCACAGATACGCAGTATTTT
d_call: NA
clone_size: NA
v_call: TRBV10-2
j_call: TRBJ2-3

cdr3_aa: CASNRGNQETQYF
cdr3_nt: TGTGCCAGCAATAGGGGCAACCAAGAGACCCAGTACTTC
d_call: NA
clone_size: NA
v_call: TRBV27
j_call: TRBJ2-5

cdr3_aa: CASSLQSGGYQETQYF
cdr3_nt: TGTGCCAGCAGCCTCCAAAGCGGGGGGTATCAAGAGACCCAGTACTTC
d_call: TRBD2
clone_size: NA
v_call: TRBV3-1/TRBV3-2
j_call: TRBJ2-5

cdr3_aa: CASSERGNYGYTF
cdr3_nt: TGTGCCAGCAGTGAGCGAGGGAACTATGGCTACACCTTC
d_call: NA
clone_size: NA
v_call: TRBV2
j_call: TRBJ1-2

cdr3_aa: CASSLGQGDTQYF
cdr3_nt: TGTGCCAGCAGCTTAGGACAGGGAGATACGCAGTATTTT
d_call: TRBD1
clone_size: NA
v_call: TRBV11-3
j_call: TRBJ2-3

cdr3_aa: CASTRSADTQYF
cdr3_nt: TGTGCCAGCACACGGTCTGCAGATACGCAGTATTTT
d_call: NA
clone_size: NA
v_call: TRBV28
j_call: TRBJ2-3

cdr3_aa: CASSSGALADTQYF
cdr3_nt: TGCGCCAGCAGCTCCGGGGCGCTAGCGGATACGCAGTATTTT
d_call: NA
clone_size: NA
v_call: TRBV5-1
j_call: TRBJ2-3

cdr3_aa: CASSLTGYTEAFF
cdr3_nt: TGTGCCAGCAGCCTGACAGGGTACACTGAAGCTTTCTTT
d_call: TRBD1
clone_size: once
v_call: TRBV7-8
j_call: TRBJ1-1

cdr3_aa: CASSSTLAGGRFGETQYF
cdr3_nt: TGCGCCAGCAGCTCGACTCTAGCGGGGGGGCGGTTTGGAGAGACCCAGTACTTC
d_call: TRBD2
clone_size: NA
v_call: TRBV5-1
j_call: TRBJ2-5

cdr3_aa: CASSEAGVQETQYF
cdr3_nt: TGTGCCAGCAGCGAAGCGGGGGTCCAGGAGACCCAGTACTTC
d_call: TRBD2
clone_size: NA
v_call: TRBV7-2
j_call: TRBJ2-5

cdr3_aa: CASSQETTSGGADTQYF
cdr3_nt: TGTGCCAGCAGCCAAGAAACGACTAGCGGGGGGGCAGATACGCAGTATTTT
d_call: TRBD2
clone_size: NA
v_call: TRBV4-2
j_call: TRBJ2-3

cdr3_aa: CASSGGQMNTEAFF
cdr3_nt: TGCGCCAGCAGCGGAGGACAGATGAACACTGAAGCTTTCTTT
d_call: NA
clone_size: NA
v_call: TRBV5-1
j_call: TRBJ1-1

cdr3_aa: CASSYTSGGGTDTQYF
cdr3_nt: TGTGCCAGCAGTTACACCTCTGGGGGGGGCACAGATACGCAGTATTTT
d_call: TRBD2
clone_size: NA
v_call: TRBV6-5
j_call: TRBJ2-3

cdr3_aa: CASSMGLAGGGWDDTQYF
cdr3_nt: TGTGCCAGTAGTATGGGACTAGCGGGGGGCGGTTGGGATGATACGCAGTATTTT
d_call: TRBD2
clone_size: NA
v_call: TRBV19
j_call: TRBJ2-3

cdr3_aa: CASSPEYGGVNTEAFF
cdr3_nt: TGTGCCAGCAGCCCGGAGTATGGGGGGGTGAACACTGAAGCTTTCTTT
d_call: NA
clone_size: NA
v_call: TRBV5-4
j_call: TRBJ1-1

cdr3_aa: CASSTGLLAGGQSSTDTQYF
cdr3_nt: TGTGCCAGCAGTACCGGACTACTAGCGGGGGGTCAGTCTAGCACAGATACGCAGTATTTT
d_call: TRBD2
clone_size: NA
v_call: TRBV6-2/TRBV6-3
j_call: TRBJ2-3

cdr3_aa: CASSLGAGYTIPGELFF
cdr3_nt: TGTGCCAGCAGCTTAGGGGCAGGGTACACTATTCCCGGGGAGCTGTTTTTT
d_call: NA
clone_size: NA
v_call: TRBV7-2
j_call: TRBJ2-2

cdr3_aa: CASSFGTPGTEAFF
cdr3_nt: TGTGCCAGCAGTTTCGGAACACCGGGGACTGAAGCTTTCTTT
d_call: NA
clone_size: NA
v_call: TRBV27
j_call: TRBJ1-1

cdr3_aa: CAWSMGTGVFAEAFF
cdr3_nt: TGTGCCTGGAGTATGGGGACAGGGGTGTTTGCTGAAGCTTTCTTT
d_call: TRBD1
clone_size: NA
v_call: TRBV30
j_call: TRBJ1-1

cdr3_aa: CASSRDREAFF
cdr3_nt: TGTGCCAGCAGTCGAGACAGAGAAGCTTTCTTT
d_call: NA
clone_size: NA
v_call: TRBV6-5
j_call: TRBJ1-1

cdr3_aa: CASKIPGLNEQFF
cdr3_nt: TGTGCCAGCAAGATCCCGGGGTTAAATGAGCAGTTCTTC
d_call: NA
clone_size: few
v_call: TRBV3-1/TRBV3-2
j_call: TRBJ2-1

cdr3_aa: CASSPAGDSYNSPLHF
cdr3_nt: TGTGCCAGCAGTCCCGCAGGGGACTCCTATAATTCACCCCTCCACTTT
d_call: NA
clone_size: NA
v_call: TRBV5-4
j_call: TRBJ1-6

cdr3_aa: CASSPRTAGNTIYF
cdr3_nt: TGTGCCAGCAGCCCACGGACAGCTGGAAACACCATATATTTT
d_call: NA
clone_size: NA
v_call: TRBV3-1/TRBV3-2
j_call: TRBJ1-3

cdr3_aa: CASSQTSGGRDTQYF
cdr3_nt: TGTGCCAGCAGCCAGACTAGCGGGGGTAGGGATACGCAGTATTTT
d_call: TRBD2
clone_size: NA
v_call: TRBV6-6
j_call: TRBJ2-3

cdr3_aa: CSVIWGGETQYF
cdr3_nt: TGCAGCGTTATATGGGGGGGAGAGACCCAGTACTTC
d_call: TRBD2
clone_size: NA
v_call: TRBV29-1
j_call: TRBJ2-5

cdr3_aa: CASSRPSGANVLTF
cdr3_nt: TGTGCCAGCTCACGACCATCAGGGGCCAACGTCCTGACTTTC
d_call: NA
clone_size: NA
v_call: TRBV18
j_call: TRBJ2-6

cdr3_aa: CASTQLGGQANARGYTF
cdr3_nt: TGTGCCAGCACCCAATTAGGGGGACAGGCTAACGCTAGAGGGTACACCTTC
d_call: TRBD1
clone_size: NA
v_call: TRBV28
j_call: TRBJ1-2

cdr3_aa: CASSHGPGGTNIQYF
cdr3_nt: TGTGCCAGCAGCCACGGTCCCGGGGGGACAAACATTCAGTACTTC
d_call: TRBD2
clone_size: NA
v_call: TRBV3-1/TRBV3-2
j_call: TRBJ2-4

cdr3_aa: CASSPGQGRQPQHF
cdr3_nt: TGTGCCAGTAGCCCTGGACAGGGTAGGCAGCCCCAGCATTTT
d_call: TRBD1
clone_size: NA
v_call: TRBV19
j_call: TRBJ1-5

cdr3_aa: CASSPDRQNNEQFF
cdr3_nt: TGTGCCAGCTCACCGGACAGGCAAAACAATGAGCAGTTCTTC
d_call: TRBD1
clone_size: NA
v_call: TRBV18
j_call: TRBJ2-1

cdr3_aa: CASSFDSKNTEAFF
cdr3_nt: TGTGCCAGCAGCTTTGACAGCAAGAACACTGAAGCTTTCTTT
d_call: NA
clone_size: NA
v_call: TRBV11-3
j_call: TRBJ1-1

cdr3_aa: CASSLTLRGSYSPLHF
cdr3_nt: TGCGCCAGCAGCTTAACGTTACGCGGCAGCTATTCACCCCTCCACTTT
d_call: NA
clone_size: NA
v_call: TRBV5-1
j_call: TRBJ1-6

cdr3_aa: CASTMAQGVFGELFF
cdr3_nt: TGTGCCAGCACTATGGCACAGGGAGTCTTTGGGGAGCTGTTTTTT
d_call: NA
clone_size: NA
v_call: TRBV27
j_call: TRBJ2-2

cdr3_aa: CASSLAGGLGGGELFF
cdr3_nt: TGTGCCAGCAGCTTGGCGGGGGGACTCGGAGGCGGGGAGCTGTTTTTT
d_call: TRBD2
clone_size: NA
v_call: TRBV7-2
j_call: TRBJ2-2

cdr3_aa: CASSVGQSPYNSPLHF
cdr3_nt: TGTGCCAGCAGCGTGGGGCAATCCCCTTATAATTCACCCCTCCACTTT
d_call: NA
clone_size: few
v_call: TRBV7-9
j_call: TRBJ1-6

cdr3_aa: CASSLQGEGGYTF
cdr3_nt: TGTGCCAGCAGCTTGCAGGGGGAAGGGGGCTACACCTTC
d_call: TRBD1
clone_size: NA
v_call: TRBV13
j_call: TRBJ1-2

cdr3_aa: CASSEASTSF
cdr3_nt: TGTGCCAGCAGTGAAGCGTCTACTTCATTC
d_call: NA
clone_size: NA
v_call: TRBV6-1
j_call: TRBJ1-2

cdr3_aa: CASSSLTSPDTQYF
cdr3_nt: TGTGCCAGCAGCTCCCTGACTAGCCCAGATACGCAGTATTTT
d_call: TRBD2
clone_size: NA
v_call: TRBV7-2
j_call: TRBJ2-3

cdr3_aa: CASSYRGQGVGGYTF
cdr3_nt: TGTGCCAGCAGTTACAGGGGACAGGGGGTGGGTGGCTACACCTTC
d_call: TRBD1
clone_size: NA
v_call: TRBV6-5
j_call: TRBJ1-2

cdr3_aa: CASSPDGRGSDTQYF
cdr3_nt: TGTGCCAGCAGTCCAGATGGGCGGGGGTCAGATACGCAGTATTTT
d_call: TRBD2
clone_size: NA
v_call: TRBV5-4
j_call: TRBJ2-3

cdr3_aa: CASSPRTGDQPQHF
cdr3_nt: TGTGCCAGCAGCCCCCGGACAGGGGACCAGCCCCAGCATTTT
d_call: TRBD1
clone_size: NA
v_call: TRBV3-1/TRBV3-2
j_call: TRBJ1-5

cdr3_aa: CASSLPSGGADEQFF
cdr3_nt: TGTGCCAGCAGTTTACCTAGCGGGGGGGCCGATGAGCAGTTCTTC
d_call: TRBD2
clone_size: NA
v_call: TRBV27
j_call: TRBJ2-1

cdr3_aa: CASRTGTSNEKLFF
cdr3_nt: TGTGCCAGCAGAACCGGGACAAGTAATGAAAAACTGTTTTTT
d_call: NA
clone_size: NA
v_call: TRBV6-5
j_call: TRBJ1-4

cdr3_aa: CASSEGGQGLVQSEQFF
cdr3_nt: TGTGCCAGCAGTGAAGGGGGACAGGGGTTGGTCCAGAGTGAGCAGTTCTTC
d_call: TRBD1
clone_size: NA
v_call: TRBV6-1
j_call: TRBJ2-1

cdr3_aa: CASSPDRVSGNTIYF
cdr3_nt: TGTGCCAGCAGCCCGGACAGGGTCTCTGGAAACACCATATATTTT
d_call: TRBD1
clone_size: NA
v_call: TRBV3-1/TRBV3-2
j_call: TRBJ1-3

cdr3_aa: CAISTGGANGYTF
cdr3_nt: TGTGCCATCAGCACAGGGGGCGCGAATGGCTACACCTTC
d_call: TRBD1
clone_size: once
v_call: TRBV10-3
j_call: TRBJ1-2

cdr3_aa: CASRSTSGAGEQYF
cdr3_nt: TGTGCCAGCAGGTCTACTAGCGGGGCAGGCGAGCAGTACTTC
d_call: TRBD2
clone_size: NA
v_call: TRBV7-2
j_call: TRBJ2-7

cdr3_aa: CASSPNQNTGELFF
cdr3_nt: TGTGCCAGCAGCCCCAATCAAAACACCGGGGAGCTGTTTTTT
d_call: NA
clone_size: NA
v_call: TRBV11-1
j_call: TRBJ2-2

cdr3_aa: CASSPRQGAYQPQHF
cdr3_nt: TGTGCCAGCAGCCCCAGGCAGGGGGCTTATCAGCCCCAGCATTTT
d_call: TRBD1
clone_size: few
v_call: TRBV7-8
j_call: TRBJ1-5